Here is one T cell receptor (beta chain) with its context. This specimen comes from a study of blood T cell repertoires in COVID-19. Study-wide context: Donors in the United States, Italy and Spain gave samples during acute or convalescent COVID-19.

Measured with immunoSEQ multiplex PCR; TCRdb has only the in-frame clones, and not every one. The table includes 95,000 to 110,000 clones, about 91% detected once. The CDR3 is 13 amino acids. Between the trimmed V and J ends, which lost 5 bases and 1 base, there was a span of 8 bases. This clonotype was sampled from a human donor in a cohort sampled during active COVID-19. The specimen was peripheral blood. The chain links TRBV12-3 or TRBV12-4 to TRBJ1-1; possible D gene TRBD1, 5 bases. The CDR3 coding sequence is TGTGCCAGCAGTCCCAGGGCGAACACTGAAGCTTTCTTT. It specifies CASSPRANTEAFF.